This T cell receptor (beta chain) was documented in a study of blood T cells in healthy people across ages. Points from the study as a whole: It was held that diversity estimates obtained from one million T cells represented underestimates.

For the second PCR, which ran for 7 to 11 cycles, a sample-barcoded 5' primer and a J-beta primer mix were used. The template-switch adaptor was a 5' adaptor with 12 random nucleotides. It tagged each cDNA molecule. TCRdb reanalysed the 5' RACE reads using MiXCR and keeps one entry per CDR3 protein. The table lists about 800,000 distinct CDR3 sequences, roughly 60% of them singletons, with roughly 22% in the top ten. Turning to this clonotype: Its antigen remains unidentified.

The germline V gene encodes CDR1 MNHNS and CDR2 SASEGT. J gave up 5 bases and V 7 bases, and 14 bases lay outside the gene matches. This CDR3 region has 16 residues. V gene TRBV6-1 combines with J gene TRBJ2-3; 8 bases align to TRBD2. The sample taken for sequencing was blood. The TCR sequence derives from a man aged 30 to 39 in good health. CDR3 sequence reads: CASTPSAGLVGDTQYF. CDR3 bases: TGTGCCAGCACTCCAAGCGCGGGACTAGTGGGAGATACGCAGTATTTT.